The entry that follows covers one TCR beta chain sequence. The specificity of this receptor is unknown. One base away there is no much larger clone; base qualities are not given. The cohort comprised some 730 healthy bone marrow donors. At the time of sampling, all cohort members were nominally healthy, though unrecorded immune exposures were likely present. The donor was CMV seropositive and was included in the group of some 290 seropositive cohort members. A peripheral blood sample was collected from each donor, and TCR beta sequencing was performed on peripheral blood mononuclear cells. Genomic DNA was extracted from the blood cell samples with the Qiagen DNeasy Blood Extraction Kit. This specimen belongs to a study of cytomegalovirus exposure and HLA in healthy donors (dated by TCRdb to about 2017). Background on the whole study: In an earlier analysis of 450 to 750 of the donors, approximately 300 Gb of sequence data and 117 million unique TCR beta sequences from 150 million to 200 million T cells were reported. Roughly 320 gigabases of sequencing data and around 85 million unique TCR sequences made up an early release that covered 500 to 650 HLA-typed donors. Of the roughly 400 genotyped donors, over 65% fell in the genetic ancestry cluster associated with self-reported Caucasian donors. The study was designed to test whether signatures of past pathogen exposure could be identified by cataloging public T cell receptors. The study profiled the T cell repertoires of about 720 subjects by immunosequencing and related them to cytomegalovirus serostatus. In addition to the first cohort of around 670 subjects, a separate validation cohort of approximately 120 different subjects was used. To predict cytomegalovirus infection status, the study combined high-throughput TCR immunosequencing, statistical association of individual TCRs with disease status, and machine learning. In a later analysis, previously published TCR beta repertoires from more than 500 donors were re-analyzed and high-resolution HLA genotyping was added so that TCR occurrence patterns could be studied. In the later analysis, no new phenotypic data were used to find candidate immune exposures; instead, reliance was placed on TCR beta sequences and their occurrence across donors. In an earlier analysis of 500 to 650 of the donors, high-throughput TCR beta sequencing was used to judge whether each TCR beta V gene segment behaved as functional or pseudogenic. Donor age, sex, ethnicity and CMV serostatus were compiled together with the repertoire data. In a later genetic analysis, genome-wide SNP genotypes for about 60% of the 666 donors were used, and that subset was treated as a discovery cohort. All discovery cohort repertoires had been generated using a single sequencing platform. HLA typing included class I and class II loci at four-digit resolution. The number of donors typed differed by locus, with about 629-630 for A, B, C, DRB1 and DQB1, 522 for DQA1, nearly 610 for DPA1, and approximately 470 for DPB1. Because of strong linkage in the cohort, 5 or 6 DR-DQ haplotypes were treated as single units for association and clustering. Among a few hundred genotyped donors of the cohort, an average of around 240,000 unique TCR beta nucleotide sequences were sequenced per donor, around a sixth of them non-productive. What the authors observed across the whole study: In an earlier analysis of some 500 of the donors, most TCR beta V segments were observed in productive rearrangements about 87% or about 30% of the time, broadly matching IMGT annotations. Linkage disequilibrium might explain the correlated functional status among segregating V segments, but an unknown experimental factor could not be excluded. In the study, around 150 TCR beta chains were listed as associated with cytomegalovirus. The only immune exposure information available for the cohort was CMV serostatus. A few of the identified cytomegalovirus-associated TCR beta chains were confirmed in vitro to be specific for cytomegalovirus antigens. Most CMV-associated TCR beta chains appeared to be HLA-restricted in a later analysis, and the HLA associations seemed to be driven largely by CMV exposure. Some IMGT-functional V segments, including TRBV6-2 and TRBV6-3, could not be told apart with the 87-base-pair reads, so those segments were excluded. When HLA alleles, especially DR and DQ, strongly co-occurred, TCR associations were difficult to assign to individual alleles. The presence/absence analyses assumed that sequencing depth was roughly uniform across donors, and that assumption may not be true. Because counts were too low, roughly 16 rarely observed V segments, including chromosome 9 orphons, were excluded from the earlier analysis of 500 to 700 of the donors. V-gene and J-gene trimming of TCR beta chains was associated with a missense DCLRE1C variant in a later genetic analysis, and the association was replicated in an independent cohort. According to a later analysis, TCR association rates differed among HLA loci, with DRB1 alleles showing the most associated TCRs and HLA-C alleles showing the fewest. A cluster of highly shared sequence variants was judged likely to be a technical artifact of the sequencing pipeline. Across donors, most TCR sequences were observed very rarely, whereas some public TCRs were present in many individuals. The classifier was reported to diagnose cytomegalovirus status with high specificity and sensitivity in both the original cohort and the validation cohort. Because some donors lacked HLA typing at each locus, the association tests relied only on the typed subset. At a false discovery rate of 0.05, a later analysis linked some 17,000 TCR beta sequences to specific HLA alleles. A further reported finding was that TCR beta sequences accurately predicted the HLA-A and HLA-B alleles for most subjects in the first cohort. The authors suggested that the approach could potentially be extended to other disease states and immunological phenotypes. In a later genetic analysis, fewer N-insertions in productive TCRs were reported among donors in an Asian-associated ancestry cluster than the approximately 670-donor mean. A later analysis reported that several top co-occurrence clusters appeared linked to parvovirus B19, influenza, CMV and Epstein-Barr virus. This cohort had only TCR beta chains sequenced, and the lack of alpha or paired-chain data limited which features could be detected. A later analysis found that HLA-associated TCR beta chains were more clonally expanded and had lower generation probabilities than equally common non-associated chains.

Libraries were constructed by the immunoSEQ multiplex PCR assay. For the multiplex PCR, a mixture combining 60 forward primers for TCR Vbeta segments and 13 reverse primers for TCR Jbeta segments was used. Amplification of the CDR3 region of rearranged TCR beta genes was performed with a multiplex PCR assay on genomic DNA. The amplified TCR beta libraries were sequenced on the Illumina HiSeq System as 87-base-pair reads. The paper's data handling went like this. In a later analysis, some 80 million unique TCR beta chains were counted across the approximately 670 repertoires, and approximately 11 million of these chains were shared by at least two donors. A nearest-neighbor algorithm error-corrected the raw reads and collapsed the reads into unique sequences, merging closely related sequences to remove PCR and sequencing errors. To assign V, D and J gene segments, CDR3 sequences were aligned to IMGT reference sequences. Each retained sequence needed at least a six-nucleotide match to both a V gene segment and a J gene segment. A rearrangement counted as productive if the CDR3 had no stop codons and remained in frame with V and J, and every other rearrangement counted as non-productive. Following IMGT convention, CDR3 was defined as the stretch from the second conserved V-encoded cysteine up to the conserved J-encoded phenylalanine. The earlier analysis of about 560 of the donors excluded any sequence lacking an unambiguous match to a single V gene segment. An earlier analysis of approximately 590 of the donors called V segments functional above 56.7% productive rearrangements and segregating when the between-donor standard deviation exceeded 5%. A statistical classification framework was built to diagnose cytomegalovirus status from the catalog of TCR beta chain sequences. V and J gene assignment, in a later analysis, came from comparing TCR nucleotide sequences with IMGT/GENE-DB human TR gene sequences. A later analysis assigned CDR3 sequences and most-parsimonious VDJ recombination scenarios with the TCRdist pipeline. A later analysis defined each TCR beta chain by its CDR3 amino acid sequence plus V-gene family, and excluded reads lacking a unique V-gene family. In a later analysis, 450 to 600 highly shared, low-generation-probability nucleotide sequences were removed to address suspected cross-contamination and a sequencing artifact. In a later analysis, a clonal expansion index was calculated for each public chain from normalized within-repertoire ranks of inferred template counts. A later analysis computed generation probabilities with a VDJ recombination model fitted to out-of-frame rearrangements, and checked the results against IGoR. In a later analysis, hypergeometric tests were used to score TCR-TCR, TCR-HLA and TCR-CMV co-occurrence, with a repertoire-size bias correction applied to TCR pairs. False discovery rates were estimated in a later analysis by permuting HLA or CMV assignments 20 times. In a later analysis, co-occurring TCRs were grouped using DBSCAN, and TCRdist sequence similarity was added for clustering within HLA-allele-positive subsets. Co-occurrence clustering excluded repertoires with fewer than 30,000 or more than 120,000 public chains, plus five with anomalous nucleotide sharing. This is the immuneACCESS table as TCRdb keeps it, with only in-frame sequences that have V and J called. A part of the clones is gone; compared with another copy, unresolved V genes explain less than half, and the rest is unexplained. For V, J and clone size, that table is used; D and trimming come from the DNA. A total of 95,000 to 100,000 clones appear in this sample, more than 60% of them only once. The ten largest clones take up 16% of the sample.

V has 2 bases trimmed and J has 3 bases trimmed; junction bases matching no gene number 8. CDR1 MNHEY and CDR2 SVGAGI were looked up in the germline V gene. The CDR3 numbers 16 residues from cysteine through phenylalanine. CDR3 DNA only is kept here, 48 bases in frame from base 1. The chain employs TRBV6-5 and TRBJ2-7; 9 bases in the junction line up with TRBD1. The source material was PBMCs. The sequence was collected from a man aged 60 to 75 in good health and CMV-seropositive. The nucleotide sequence reads TGTGCCAGCAGTTACGCCGCCGGACAGGGGCGCTACGAGCAGTACTTC. Translated, it gives CASSYAAGQGRYEQYF.